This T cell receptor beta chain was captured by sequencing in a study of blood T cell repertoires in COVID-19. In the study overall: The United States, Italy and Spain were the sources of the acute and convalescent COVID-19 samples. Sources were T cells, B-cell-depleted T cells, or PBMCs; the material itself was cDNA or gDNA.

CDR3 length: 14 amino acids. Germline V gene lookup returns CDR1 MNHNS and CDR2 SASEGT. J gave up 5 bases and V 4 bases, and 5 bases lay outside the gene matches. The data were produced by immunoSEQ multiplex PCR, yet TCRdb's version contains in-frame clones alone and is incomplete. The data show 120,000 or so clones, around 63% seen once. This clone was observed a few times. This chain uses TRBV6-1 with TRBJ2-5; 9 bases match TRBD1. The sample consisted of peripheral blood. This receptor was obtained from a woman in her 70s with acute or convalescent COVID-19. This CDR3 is CASSGAGQGETQYF. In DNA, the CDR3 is TGTGCCAGCAGTGGAGCGGGACAGGGTGAGACCCAGTACTTC.